This paragraph covers one T cell receptor (beta chain) sequence. These data are taken from a study of blood T cell repertoires in COVID-19. Study background: Some COVID-19 samples were acute and others convalescent; all came from the United States, Italy and Spain. Sample material is recorded as cDNA or gDNA derived from T cells, B-cell-depleted T cells, or PBMCs.

This CDR3 comprises 17 residues. The J segment lost 1 base and the V segment lost 2 bases, leaving 8 bases of the junction unmatched. In germline, CDR1 is MNHEY, CDR2 SVGEGT. Per the study methods: Scientists estimated how many nucleated cells there were by amplifying reference gene primers. Sequenced by immunoSEQ multiplex PCR; TCRdb stores in-frame clones only, minus some. For V, J and clone size, that table is used; D and trimming come from the DNA. The sample yields over 70,000 clones, about four fifths seen once. The gene calls are TRBV6-2 or TRBV6-3 and TRBJ2-3; 8 bases match TRBD2. Sequenced: peripheral blood. The receptor comes from a man between 65 and 79 years old who had recovered from COVID-19. The CDR3 sequence is CASSYGLAGGGTDTQYF. In nucleotides, the CDR3 is TGTGCCAGCAGTTACGGCCTAGCGGGCGGCGGCACAGATACGCAGTATTTT.